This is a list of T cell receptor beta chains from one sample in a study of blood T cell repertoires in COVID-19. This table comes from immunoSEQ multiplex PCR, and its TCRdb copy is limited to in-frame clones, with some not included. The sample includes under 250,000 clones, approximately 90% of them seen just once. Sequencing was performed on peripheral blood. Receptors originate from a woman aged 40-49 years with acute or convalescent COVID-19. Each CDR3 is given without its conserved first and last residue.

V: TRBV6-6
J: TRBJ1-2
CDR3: ASSYGDRDSGYT

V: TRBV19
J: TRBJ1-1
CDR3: ASSSLSRVIAEAF

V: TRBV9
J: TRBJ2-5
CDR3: ASSVGEISAETQY

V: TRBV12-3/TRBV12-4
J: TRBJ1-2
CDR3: ASSVDSYGYT

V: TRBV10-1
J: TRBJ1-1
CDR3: ASSGGGSLNTEAF

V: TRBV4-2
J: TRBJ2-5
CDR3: ASSRGPTGGLVETQY

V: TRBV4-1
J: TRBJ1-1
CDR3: ASSRGGISEAF

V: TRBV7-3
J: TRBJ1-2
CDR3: ASSSPSGVDYGYT

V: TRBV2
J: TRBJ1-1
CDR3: ASSISGTYTEAF

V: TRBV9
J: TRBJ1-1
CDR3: ASSVGGMLNTEAF

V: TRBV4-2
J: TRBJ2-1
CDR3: ASSQQTAGTSGGHSSYNEQF

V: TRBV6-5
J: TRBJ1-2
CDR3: ASSFRGVNYGYT

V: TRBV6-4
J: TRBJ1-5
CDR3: ASSDSVIRDGSQPQH

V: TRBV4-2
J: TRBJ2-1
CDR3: ASSQEGRLAYNEQF

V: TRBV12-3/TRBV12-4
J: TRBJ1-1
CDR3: ASSSYRNTEAF

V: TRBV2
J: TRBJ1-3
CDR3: ASRGNTIY

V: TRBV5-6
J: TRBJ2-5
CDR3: ASSPVGGAETQY

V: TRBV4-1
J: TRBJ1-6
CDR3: ASPRSSYNSPLH

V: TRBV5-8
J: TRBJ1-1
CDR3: ASLAGNTEAF

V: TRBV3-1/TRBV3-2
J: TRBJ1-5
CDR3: ASSQEGGGNGQPQH

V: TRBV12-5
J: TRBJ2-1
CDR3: ASGPHRWGGDEQF

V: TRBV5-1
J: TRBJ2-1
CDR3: ASSSYLGTSGYNEQF

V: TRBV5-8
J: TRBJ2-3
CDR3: ASSSGQTSTDTQY

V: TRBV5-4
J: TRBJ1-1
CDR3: ASSLGLRPAGAEAF

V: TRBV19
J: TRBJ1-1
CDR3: ATARGTEAF

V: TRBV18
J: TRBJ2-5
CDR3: ASSPEILETQY

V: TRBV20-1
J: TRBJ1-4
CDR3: SASVAGEKLF

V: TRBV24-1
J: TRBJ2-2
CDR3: ATSDSQGPGELF

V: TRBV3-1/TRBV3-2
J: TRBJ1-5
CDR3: ASSQDYRQPQH

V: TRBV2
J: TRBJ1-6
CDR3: ASSGTGGSPLH

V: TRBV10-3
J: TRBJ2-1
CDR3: AIREFDRGNEQF

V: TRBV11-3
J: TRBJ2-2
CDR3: ASSLTGLGTGELF

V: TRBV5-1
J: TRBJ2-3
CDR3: ASSLAWGLAFPRDTQY

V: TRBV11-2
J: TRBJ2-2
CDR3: ASSPGLAGELF

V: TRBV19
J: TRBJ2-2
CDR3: ATINRGRGGELF

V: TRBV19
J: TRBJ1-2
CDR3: ASSIVPGVHGYT

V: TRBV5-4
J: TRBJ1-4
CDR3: ASSSAAGANEKLF

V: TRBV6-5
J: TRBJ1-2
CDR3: ASITLGQGVYGYT

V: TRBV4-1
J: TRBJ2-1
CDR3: ASSQGAGGGTMKQF

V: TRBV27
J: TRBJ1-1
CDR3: ASSSRQGIMNTEAF

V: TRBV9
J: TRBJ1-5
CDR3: ASSVGQGRSNQPQH

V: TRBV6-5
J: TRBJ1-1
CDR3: ASRGHSGTEAF

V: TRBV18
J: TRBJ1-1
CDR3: ASSPNIFRGSEAF

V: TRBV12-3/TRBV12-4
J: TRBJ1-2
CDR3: ASRPGTDYGYT

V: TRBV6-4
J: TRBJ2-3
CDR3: ASSDLVSVPSGYGDTQY

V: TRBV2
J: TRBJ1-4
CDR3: ASRGLTESWGNEKLF

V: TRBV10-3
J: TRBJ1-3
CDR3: AISGQGGPGNTIY

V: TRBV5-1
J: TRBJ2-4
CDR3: ASSLGLAGPDDIQY

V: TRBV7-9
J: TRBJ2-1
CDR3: ASSLQGTSGGWLF

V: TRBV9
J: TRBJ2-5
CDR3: ASSPGTGRETQY

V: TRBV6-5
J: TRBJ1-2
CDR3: ASHIGTGRGGYT

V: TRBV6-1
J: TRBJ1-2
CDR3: ASSERQGLYGYT

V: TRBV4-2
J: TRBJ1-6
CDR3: ASSQTGPPNSPLH

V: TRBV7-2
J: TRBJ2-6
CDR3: ASALAGGPTSGVLT

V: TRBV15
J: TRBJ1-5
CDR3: ATSTGGPMRSNQPQH